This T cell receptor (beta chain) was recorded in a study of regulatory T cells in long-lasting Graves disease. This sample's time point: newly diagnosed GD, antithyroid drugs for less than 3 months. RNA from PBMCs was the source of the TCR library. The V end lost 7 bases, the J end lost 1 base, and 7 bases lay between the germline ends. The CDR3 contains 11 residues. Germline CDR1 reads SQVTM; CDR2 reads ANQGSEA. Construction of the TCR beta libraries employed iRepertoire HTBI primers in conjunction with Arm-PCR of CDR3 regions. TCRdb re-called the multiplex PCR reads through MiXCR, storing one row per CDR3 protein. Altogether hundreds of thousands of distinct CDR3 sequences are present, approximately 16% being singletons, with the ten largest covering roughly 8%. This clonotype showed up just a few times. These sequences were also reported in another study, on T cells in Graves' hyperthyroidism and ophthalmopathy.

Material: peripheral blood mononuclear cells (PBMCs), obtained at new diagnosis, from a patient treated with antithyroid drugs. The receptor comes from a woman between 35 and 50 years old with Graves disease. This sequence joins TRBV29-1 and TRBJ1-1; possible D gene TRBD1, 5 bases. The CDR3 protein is CSGGQNTEAFF. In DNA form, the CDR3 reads TGCAGCGGTGGACAGAACACTGAAGCTTTCTTT.